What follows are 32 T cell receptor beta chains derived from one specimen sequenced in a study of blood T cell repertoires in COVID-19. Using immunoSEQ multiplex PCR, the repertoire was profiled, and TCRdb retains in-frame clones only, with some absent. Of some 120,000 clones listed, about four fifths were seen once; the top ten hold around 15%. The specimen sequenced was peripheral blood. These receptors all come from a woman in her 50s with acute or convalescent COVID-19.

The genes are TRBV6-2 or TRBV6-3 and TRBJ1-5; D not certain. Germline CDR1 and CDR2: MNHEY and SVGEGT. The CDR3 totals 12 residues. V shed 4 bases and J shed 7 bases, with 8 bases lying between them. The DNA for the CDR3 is TGTGCCAGCAGTTGGGCCCCCCAGCCCCAGCATTTT. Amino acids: CASSWAPQPQHF.

In nucleotides, the CDR3 is TGTGCCAGCAAGGTTTTAACAGGGGACAATGAGCAGTTCTTC. The encoded protein is CASKVLTGDNEQFF. The chain recombines TRBV6-5 with TRBJ2-1; 7 nucleotides match TRBD1. V trimming: 7 bases; J trimming: 5 bases; junction bases outside the gene matches: 8. This CDR3 comprises 14 residues. Looked up from germline, CDR1 is MNHEY and CDR2 is SVGAGI.

The CDR3 DNA reads as TGTGCCAGCAGCCAGGACAGTCCGAATGAGCAGTTCTTC. This encodes CASSQDSPNEQFF. The rearrangement joins TRBV25-1 to TRBJ2-1; TRBD1 might be the D (6 bases). The CDR3 loop spans 13 amino acids. The germline gives CDR1 MGHDK, CDR2 SYGVNS. Trimming cost V 6 bases and J 7 bases, with 13 bases left between them.

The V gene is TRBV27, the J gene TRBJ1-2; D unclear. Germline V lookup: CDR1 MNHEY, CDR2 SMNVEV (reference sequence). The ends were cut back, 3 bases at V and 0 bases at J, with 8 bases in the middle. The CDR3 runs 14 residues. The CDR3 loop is CASSLGRSNYGYTF. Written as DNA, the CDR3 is TGTGCCAGCAGTTTGGGCCGTTCTAACTATGGCTACACCTTC.

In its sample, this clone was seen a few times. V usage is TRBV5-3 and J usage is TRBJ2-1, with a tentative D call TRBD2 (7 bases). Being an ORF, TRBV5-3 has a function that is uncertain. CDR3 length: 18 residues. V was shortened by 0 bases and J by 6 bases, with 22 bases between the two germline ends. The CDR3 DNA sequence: TGTGCCAGAAGCTTGGCCGGACGGGGGGCCATTTTGGGCAATGAGCAGTTCTTC. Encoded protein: CARSLAGRGAILGNEQFF.

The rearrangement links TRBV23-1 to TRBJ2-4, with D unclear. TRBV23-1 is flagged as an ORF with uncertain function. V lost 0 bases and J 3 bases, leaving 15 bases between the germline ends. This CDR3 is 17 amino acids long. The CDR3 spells CASSQSLVEQSKNIQYF. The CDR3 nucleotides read TGCGCCAGCAGTCAATCTCTAGTAGAACAAAGCAAAAACATTCAGTACTTC.

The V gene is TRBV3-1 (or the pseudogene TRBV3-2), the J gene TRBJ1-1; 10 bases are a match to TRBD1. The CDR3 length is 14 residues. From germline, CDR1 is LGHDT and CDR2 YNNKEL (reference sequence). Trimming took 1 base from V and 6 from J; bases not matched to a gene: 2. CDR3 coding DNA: TGTGCCAGCAGCCAAGTGACAGGGGGCCCTGAAGCTTTCTTT. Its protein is CASSQVTGGPEAFF.

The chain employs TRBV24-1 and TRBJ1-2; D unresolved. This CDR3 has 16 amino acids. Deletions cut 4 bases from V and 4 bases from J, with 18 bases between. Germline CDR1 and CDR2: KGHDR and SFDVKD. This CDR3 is CATSDPSPGVRYGYTF. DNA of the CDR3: TGTGCCACCAGTGACCCAAGCCCCGGGGTACGCTATGGCTACACCTTC.

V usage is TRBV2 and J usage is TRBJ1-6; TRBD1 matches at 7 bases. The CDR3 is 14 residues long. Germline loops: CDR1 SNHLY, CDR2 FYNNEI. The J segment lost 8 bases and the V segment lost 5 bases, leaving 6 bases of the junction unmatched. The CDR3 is CASSLDTGDSPLHF. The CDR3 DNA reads TGTGCCAGCAGTCTCGATACAGGGGATTCACCCCTCCACTTT.

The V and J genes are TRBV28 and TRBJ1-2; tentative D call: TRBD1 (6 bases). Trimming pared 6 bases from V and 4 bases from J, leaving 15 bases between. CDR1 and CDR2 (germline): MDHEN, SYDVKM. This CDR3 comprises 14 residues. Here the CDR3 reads CASSSTGKSYGYTF. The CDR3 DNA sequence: TGTGCCAGCAGCTCCACAGGGAAGAGCTATGGCTACACCTTC.

CDR3 region: CASSLAENTGELFF. DNA for the CDR3: TGCGCCAGCAGCTTGGCAGAGAACACCGGGGAGCTGTTTTTT. The chain links TRBV5-1 to TRBJ2-2, with D uncertain. The CDR3 contains 14 residues. Germline assignment: CDR1 SGHRS and CDR2 YFSETQ. Trimming removed 0 bases from V and 1 base from J, with 4 bases in between.

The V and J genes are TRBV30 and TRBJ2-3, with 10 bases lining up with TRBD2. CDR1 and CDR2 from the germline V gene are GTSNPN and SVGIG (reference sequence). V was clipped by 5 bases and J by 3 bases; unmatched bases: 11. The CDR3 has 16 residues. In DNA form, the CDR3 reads TGTGCCTGGTCTCTCTCTCTAGCGGGGGCTACAGATACGCAGTATTTT. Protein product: CAWSLSLAGATDTQYF. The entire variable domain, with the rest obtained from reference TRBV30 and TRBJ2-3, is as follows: SQTIHQWPATLVQPVGSPLSLECTVEGTSNPNLYWYRQAAGRGLQLLFYSVGIGQISSEVPQNLSASRPQDRQFILSSKKLLLSDSGFYLCAWSLSLAGATDTQYFGPGTRLTVL.

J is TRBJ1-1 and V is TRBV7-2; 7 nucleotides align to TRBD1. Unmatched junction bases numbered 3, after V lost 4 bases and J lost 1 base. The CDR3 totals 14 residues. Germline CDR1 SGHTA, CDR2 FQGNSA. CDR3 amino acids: CASSSQGPNTEAFF. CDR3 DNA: TGTGCCAGCAGCTCACAGGGGCCGAACACTGAAGCTTTCTTT.

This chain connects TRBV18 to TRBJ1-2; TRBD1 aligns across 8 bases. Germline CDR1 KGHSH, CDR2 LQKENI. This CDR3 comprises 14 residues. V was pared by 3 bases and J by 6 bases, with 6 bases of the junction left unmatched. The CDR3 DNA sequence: TGTGCCAGCTCACCCGACAGGGGTGGGGATGGCTACACCTTC. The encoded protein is CASSPDRGGDGYTF.

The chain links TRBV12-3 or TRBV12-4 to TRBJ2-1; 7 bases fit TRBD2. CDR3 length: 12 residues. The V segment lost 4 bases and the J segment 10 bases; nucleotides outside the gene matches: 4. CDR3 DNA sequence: TGTGCCAGCAGTTGGCCTAGCGGAGAGCAGTTCTTC. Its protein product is CASSWPSGEQFF.

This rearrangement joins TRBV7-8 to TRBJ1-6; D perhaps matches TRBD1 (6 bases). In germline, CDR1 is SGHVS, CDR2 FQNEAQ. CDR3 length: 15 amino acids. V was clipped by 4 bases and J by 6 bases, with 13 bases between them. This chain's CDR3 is CASSSKTGFNSPLHF. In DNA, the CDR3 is TGTGCCAGCAGCTCCAAGACAGGATTTAATTCACCCCTCCACTTT.

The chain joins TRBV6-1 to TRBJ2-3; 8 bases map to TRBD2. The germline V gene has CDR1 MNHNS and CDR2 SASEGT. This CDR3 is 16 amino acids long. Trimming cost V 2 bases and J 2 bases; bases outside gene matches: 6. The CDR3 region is CASSEPAGVYTDTQYF. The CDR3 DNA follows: TGTGCCAGCAGTGAACCAGCGGGGGTGTACACAGATACGCAGTATTTT.

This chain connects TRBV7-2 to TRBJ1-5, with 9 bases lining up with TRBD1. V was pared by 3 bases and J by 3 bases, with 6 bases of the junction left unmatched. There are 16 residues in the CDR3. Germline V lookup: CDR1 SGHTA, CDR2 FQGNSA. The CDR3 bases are TGTGCCAGCAGCTTTGGACAGGGGATTCTCAATCAGCCCCAGCATTTT. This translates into CASSFGQGILNQPQHF. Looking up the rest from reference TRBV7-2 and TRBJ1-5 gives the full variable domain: GAGVSQSPSNKVTEKGKDVELRCDPISGHTALYWYRQSLGQGLEFLIYFQGNSAPDKSGLPSDRFSAERTGGSVSTLTIQRTQQEDSAVYLCASSFGQGILNQPQHFGDGTRLSIL.

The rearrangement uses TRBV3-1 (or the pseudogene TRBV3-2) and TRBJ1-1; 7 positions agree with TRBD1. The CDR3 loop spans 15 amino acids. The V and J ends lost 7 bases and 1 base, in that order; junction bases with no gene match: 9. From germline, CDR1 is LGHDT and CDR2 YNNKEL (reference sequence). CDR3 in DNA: TGTGCCAGCATACCTGGAGGGGGCGGGAACACTGAAGCTTTCTTT. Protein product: CASIPGGGGNTEAFF.

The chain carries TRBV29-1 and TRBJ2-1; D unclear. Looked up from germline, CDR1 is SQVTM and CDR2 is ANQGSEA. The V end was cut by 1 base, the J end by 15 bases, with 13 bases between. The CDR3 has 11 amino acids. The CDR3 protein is CSVEVRRSLFF. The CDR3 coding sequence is TGCAGCGTTGAAGTTCGGCGGTCCTTGTTCTTC.

The CDR3 DNA sequence: TGTGCCAGCAGCCGGAATTTCCAGGGGTACGGCTACACCTTC. Translated, it gives CASSRNFQGYGYTF. The chain has TRBV11-2 and TRBJ1-2, with D maybe TRBD1 (6 bases). Germline lookup yields CDR1 SGHAT and CDR2 FQNNGV. Trimming pared 5 bases from V and 8 bases from J, leaving 18 bases between. The CDR3 totals 14 residues. The full variable domain, with the rest looked up from reference TRBV11-2 and TRBJ1-2, is EAGVAQSPRYKIIEKRQSVAFWCNPISGHATLYWYQQILGQGPKLLIQFQNNGVVDDSQLPKDRFSAERLKGVDSTLKIQPAKLEDSAVYLCASSRNFQGYGYTFGSGTRLTVV.

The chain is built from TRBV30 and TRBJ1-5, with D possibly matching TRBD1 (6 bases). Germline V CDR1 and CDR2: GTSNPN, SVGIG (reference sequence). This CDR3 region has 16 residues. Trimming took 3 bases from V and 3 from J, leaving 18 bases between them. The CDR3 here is CAWSAAPGHTNQPQHF. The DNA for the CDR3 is TGTGCCTGGAGCGCCGCCCCGGGACATACCAATCAGCCCCAGCATTTT.

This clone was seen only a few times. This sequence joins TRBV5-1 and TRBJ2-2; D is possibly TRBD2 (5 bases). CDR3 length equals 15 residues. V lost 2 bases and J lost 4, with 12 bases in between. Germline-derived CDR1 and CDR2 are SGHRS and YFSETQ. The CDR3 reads CASSFGLEGTGELFF. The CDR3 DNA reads TGCGCCAGCAGCTTCGGGCTAGAGGGCACCGGGGAGCTGTTTTTT.

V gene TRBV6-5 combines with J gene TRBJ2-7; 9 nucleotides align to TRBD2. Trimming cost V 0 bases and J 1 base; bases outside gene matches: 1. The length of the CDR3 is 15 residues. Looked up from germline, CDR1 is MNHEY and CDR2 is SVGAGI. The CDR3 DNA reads TGTGCCAGCAGTTACTCCAGCGGGGGGTCCTACGAGCAGTACTTC. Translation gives CASSYSSGGSYEQYF.

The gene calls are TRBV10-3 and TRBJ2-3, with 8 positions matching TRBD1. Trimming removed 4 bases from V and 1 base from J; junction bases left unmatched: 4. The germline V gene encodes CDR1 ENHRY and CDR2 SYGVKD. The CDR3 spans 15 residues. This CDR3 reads CAISGPGQGTDTQYF. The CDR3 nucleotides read TGTGCCATCAGTGGGCCGGGACAGGGCACAGATACGCAGTATTTT.

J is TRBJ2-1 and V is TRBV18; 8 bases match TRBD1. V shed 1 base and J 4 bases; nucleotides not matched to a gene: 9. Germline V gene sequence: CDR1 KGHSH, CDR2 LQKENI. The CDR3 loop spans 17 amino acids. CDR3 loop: CASSPLKAGGAYNEQFF. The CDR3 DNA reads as TGTGCCAGCTCACCACTAAAAGCAGGGGGCGCATACAATGAGCAGTTCTTC.

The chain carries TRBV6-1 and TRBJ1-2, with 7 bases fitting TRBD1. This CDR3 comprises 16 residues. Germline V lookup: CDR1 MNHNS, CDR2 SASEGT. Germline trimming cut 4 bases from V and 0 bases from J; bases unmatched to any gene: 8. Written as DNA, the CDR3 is TGTGCCAGCAGTGGGGCCGGGACAGTAGCTAACTATGGCTACACCTTC. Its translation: CASSGAGTVANYGYTF.

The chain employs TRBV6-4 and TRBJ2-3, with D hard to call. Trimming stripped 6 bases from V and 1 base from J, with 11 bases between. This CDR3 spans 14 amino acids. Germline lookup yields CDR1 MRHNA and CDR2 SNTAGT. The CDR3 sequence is CASSSGGGTDTQYF. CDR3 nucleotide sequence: TGTGCCAGCAGCAGTGGCGGTGGCACAGATACGCAGTATTTT.

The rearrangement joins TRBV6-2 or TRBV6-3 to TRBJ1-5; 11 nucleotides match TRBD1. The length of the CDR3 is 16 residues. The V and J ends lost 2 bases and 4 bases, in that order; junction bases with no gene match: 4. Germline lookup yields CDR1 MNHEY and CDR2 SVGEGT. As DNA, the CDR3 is TGTGCCAGCAGTTACCTTGGGACAGGGGGAAATCAGCCCCAGCATTTT. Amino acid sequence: CASSYLGTGGNQPQHF.

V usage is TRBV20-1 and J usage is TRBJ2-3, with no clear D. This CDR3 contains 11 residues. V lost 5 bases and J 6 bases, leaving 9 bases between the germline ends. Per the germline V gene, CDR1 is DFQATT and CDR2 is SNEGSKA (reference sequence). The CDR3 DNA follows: TGCAGTGCTGGGCTTCCGGATACGCAGTATTTT. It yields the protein CSAGLPDTQYF.

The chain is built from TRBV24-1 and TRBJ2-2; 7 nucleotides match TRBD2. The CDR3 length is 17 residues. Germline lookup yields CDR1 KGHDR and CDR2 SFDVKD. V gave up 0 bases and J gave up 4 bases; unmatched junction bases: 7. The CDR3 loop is CATSDLLREGSTGELFF. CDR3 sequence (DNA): TGTGCCACCAGTGATTTGCTCAGGGAGGGTAGCACCGGGGAGCTGTTTTTT.

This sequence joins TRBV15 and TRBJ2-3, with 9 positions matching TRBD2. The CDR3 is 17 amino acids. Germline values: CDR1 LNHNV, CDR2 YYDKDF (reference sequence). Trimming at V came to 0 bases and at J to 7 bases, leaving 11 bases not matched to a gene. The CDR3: CATSRDLWRGGGNTQYF. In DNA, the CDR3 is TGTGCCACCAGCAGAGATCTCTGGCGGGGGGGCGGAAATACGCAGTATTTT.